This is a list of T cell receptor beta chains from one sample in a study of T-cell memory formation after mild COVID-19. TCRdb called the 5' RACE reads again in MiXCR, with one record for every CDR3 protein. The table has 250,000 to 350,000 distinct CDR3 sequences, approximately 16% seen once; the top ten hold about a fifth. The source material was PBMCs or a T cell subset sorted from them (not recorded which). These receptors all come from a man between 18 and 29 years old who had mild COVID-19 (a few samples of this study predate the infection). Cell type and time point are not known. CDR3s include the opening cysteine and the closing phenylalanine or tryptophan. Some rows mark clone size as missing; the rest say once, few, many or name a class of expanded clone.

size: few; J: TRBJ2-3; V: TRBV6-5; CDR3: CASSKPAGGEDTQYF
size: many; J: TRBJ2-1; V: TRBV7-2; CDR3: CASSFDRSSYNEQFF
size: few; J: TRBJ2-3; V: TRBV4-3; CDR3: CASSQTGTSGYTDTQYF
size: few; J: TRBJ2-3; V: TRBV5-1; CDR3: CASSTGQLDTDTQYF
size: few; J: TRBJ1-3; V: TRBV12-3/TRBV12-4; CDR3: CASSSGRQGPSGNTIYF
size: many; J: TRBJ2-7; V: TRBV7-9; CDR3: CASSWGTESSYEQYF
size: few; J: TRBJ1-3; V: TRBV5-1; CDR3: CASSPRLSGNTIYF
size: few; J: TRBJ1-5; V: TRBV7-8; CDR3: CASSYDRGNQPQHF
size: few; J: TRBJ2-2; V: TRBV4-1; CDR3: CASSQRASGGSSTGELFF
size: -; J: TRBJ2-2; V: TRBV10-1; CDR3: CASRQGAGTGELFF
size: many; J: TRBJ2-3; V: TRBV12-3/TRBV12-4; CDR3: CASSSLEGDTQYF
size: few; J: TRBJ1-5; V: TRBV7-2; CDR3: CASSFRAASNQPQHF
size: few; J: TRBJ1-1; V: TRBV12-3/TRBV12-4; CDR3: CASTSLGLGATEAFF
size: many; J: TRBJ2-5; V: TRBV3-1; CDR3: CASSQDPGRETQYF
size: -; J: TRBJ2-3; V: TRBV27; CDR3: CASSYTSGGAATQYF
size: few; J: TRBJ2-7; V: TRBV11-2; CDR3: CASSLSGSRFYEQYF
size: -; J: TRBJ2-7; V: TRBV13; CDR3: CASSLPGAFYEQYF
size: many; J: TRBJ2-1; V: TRBV11-2; CDR3: CASSPRASYNEQFF
size: many; J: TRBJ2-5; V: TRBV20-1; CDR3: CSARDSEETQYF
size: -; J: TRBJ1-2; V: TRBV5-6; CDR3: CASSLAANYGYTF
size: -; J: TRBJ2-5; V: TRBV9; CDR3: CASSVQGARGETQYF
size: few; J: TRBJ1-1; V: TRBV18; CDR3: CASSRPTENTEAFF
size: few; J: TRBJ2-3; V: TRBV12-3/TRBV12-4; CDR3: CASAGVSTDTQYF
size: few; J: TRBJ1-3; V: TRBV20-1; CDR3: CSARPLTGGNTIYF
size: -; J: TRBJ2-3; V: TRBV5-1; CDR3: CASSLAGSGGIDTQYF
size: few; J: TRBJ1-2; V: TRBV5-5; CDR3: CASSSTRQGASGYTF
size: few; J: TRBJ1-5; V: TRBV7-6; CDR3: CASSLEPGGGQPQHF
size: -; J: TRBJ1-5; V: TRBV7-2; CDR3: CASSLDGYSNQPQHF
size: few; J: TRBJ1-2; V: TRBV6-5; CDR3: CASSAIPFYGYTF
size: few; J: TRBJ1-5; V: TRBV27; CDR3: CASSFVVSQPQHF
size: -; J: TRBJ2-5; V: TRBV24-1; CDR3: CATSVTVGIGRETQYF
size: -; J: TRBJ2-3; V: TRBV4-3; CDR3: CASSQGGTSGVSTDTQYF
size: few; J: TRBJ2-2; V: TRBV12-3/TRBV12-4; CDR3: CASSVSGDTGELFF
size: -; J: TRBJ1-1; V: TRBV5-1; CDR3: CASSLGQGGTEAFF
size: few; J: TRBJ2-5; V: TRBV5-4; CDR3: CASIGTSGGRETQYF
size: few; J: TRBJ1-6; V: TRBV7-2; CDR3: CASSLADRHNSPLHF
size: once; J: TRBJ2-2; V: TRBV12-3/TRBV12-4; CDR3: CASSLAYTGELFF
size: -; J: TRBJ2-3; V: TRBV11-3; CDR3: CASSPFRISSTDTQYF
size: many; J: TRBJ2-2; V: TRBV7-2; CDR3: CASSIYSVGELFF
size: -; J: TRBJ1-1; V: TRBV5-1; CDR3: CASSLGVESTEAFF
size: -; J: TRBJ2-5; V: TRBV4-1; CDR3: CASSLGGGASETQYF